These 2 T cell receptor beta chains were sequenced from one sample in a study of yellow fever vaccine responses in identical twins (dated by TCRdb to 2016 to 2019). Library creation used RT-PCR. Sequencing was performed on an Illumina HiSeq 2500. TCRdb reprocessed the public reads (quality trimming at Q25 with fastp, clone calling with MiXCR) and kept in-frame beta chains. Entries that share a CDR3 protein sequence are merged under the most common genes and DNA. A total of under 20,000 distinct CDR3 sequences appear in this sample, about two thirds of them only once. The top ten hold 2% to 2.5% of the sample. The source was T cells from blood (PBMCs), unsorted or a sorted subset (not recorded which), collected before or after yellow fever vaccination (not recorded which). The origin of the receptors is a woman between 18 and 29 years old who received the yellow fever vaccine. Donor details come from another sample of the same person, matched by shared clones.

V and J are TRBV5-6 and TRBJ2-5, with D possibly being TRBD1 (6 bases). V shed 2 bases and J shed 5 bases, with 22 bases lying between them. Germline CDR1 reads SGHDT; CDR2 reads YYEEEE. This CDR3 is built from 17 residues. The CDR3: CASSFRVTGHDGETQYF. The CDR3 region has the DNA TGTGCCAGCAGCTTTAGGGTAACAGGGCACGACGGGGAGACCCAGTACTTC.

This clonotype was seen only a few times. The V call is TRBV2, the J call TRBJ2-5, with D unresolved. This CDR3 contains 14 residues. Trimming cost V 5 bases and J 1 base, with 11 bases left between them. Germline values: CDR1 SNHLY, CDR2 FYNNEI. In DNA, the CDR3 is TGTGCCAGCAGTATAAACATTTTCCAAGAGACCCAGTACTTC. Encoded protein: CASSINIFQETQYF.